Included here is one T cell receptor (beta chain) sequence, with context. Profiling relied on immunoSEQ multiplex PCR, and the TCRdb table lists in-frame clones only, not all of them. The table records more than 80,000 clones, approximately 87% of them present only once. The ends were cut back, 6 bases at V and 5 bases at J, with 8 bases in the middle. The CDR3 spans 11 residues. Germline V gives CDR1 MNHEY, CDR2 SVGAGI. This record belongs to a study of blood T cell repertoires in COVID-19. The TCR comes from a human donor with active COVID-19. The donor label of this sample is uncertain. The V call is TRBV6-5, the J call TRBJ2-7, with a weak D call TRBD1 (5 bases). Source material: peripheral blood. The CDR3 DNA follows: TGTGCCAGCAGGGGGCTCAACGAGCAGTACTTC. Amino acid sequence: CASRGLNEQYF.